Shown below are 9 T cell receptor beta chains from a single sample sequenced in a study of blood T cell repertoires in COVID-19. The table came from immunoSEQ multiplex PCR; TCRdb's copy has only in-frame clones and leaves some out. This sample has more than 400,000 clones; 80% to 90% occur once, and the top ten carry approximately 2.9%. The sequencing sample was made of peripheral blood. These receptors came from a human donor in a cohort sampled during active COVID-19.

This sequence joins TRBV15 and TRBJ1-2, with TRBD1 as a possible D gene (6 bases). This CDR3 is 14 amino acids long. In germline, CDR1 is LNHNV, CDR2 YYDKDF (reference sequence). V lost 1 base and J 7 bases, leaving 13 bases between the germline ends. In DNA, the CDR3 is TGTGCCACCAGCAGAGCGGCAGGGGTGGCTGGCTACACCTTC. Its protein is CATSRAAGVAGYTF.

V gene TRBV29-1 combines with J gene TRBJ1-2; 9 bases align to TRBD1. Looked up from germline, CDR1 is SQVTM and CDR2 is ANQGSEA. The CDR3 is 14 residues long. The J segment lost 8 bases and the V segment lost 2 bases, leaving 9 bases of the junction unmatched. This CDR3 reads CSVEKGQGWDGYTF. As DNA, the CDR3 is TGCAGCGTTGAAAAGGGACAGGGATGGGACGGCTACACCTTC.

CDR3: CASSLPGTGGSWEAFF. DNA of the CDR3: TGTGCCAGCAGCCTACCCGGGACAGGGGGCTCATGGGAAGCTTTCTTT. This rearrangement joins TRBV7-9 to TRBJ1-1; the match to TRBD1 covers 12 bases. This CDR3 has 16 residues. Germline trimming cut 5 bases from V and 8 bases from J; bases unmatched to any gene: 12. Per the germline V gene, CDR1 is SEHNR and CDR2 is FQNEAQ (reference sequence).

This clone was detected once. V gene TRBV7-2 combines with J gene TRBJ2-5; D is ambiguous. V dropped 3 bases and J dropped 3 bases, with 8 bases sitting between them. Germline V gene data show CDR1 as SGHTA and CDR2 as FQGNSA. The CDR3 has 13 residues. The CDR3 sequence: CASSFPGKETQYF. CDR3 nucleotide sequence: TGTGCCAGCAGCTTTCCAGGAAAAGAGACCCAGTACTTC.

This chain links TRBV28 with TRBJ1-2, with a tentative D call TRBD1 (6 bases). V lost 0 bases, J lost 6 bases, and 8 bases lay in between. CDR3 length: 13 amino acids. Per germline, CDR1 MDHEN and CDR2 SYDVKM. The DNA of the CDR3 is TGTGCCAGCAGTTTATGGCAGGGGAATGGCTACACCTTC. Translating gives CASSLWQGNGYTF.

The V gene is TRBV19, the J gene TRBJ2-7; TRBD1 matches 7 bases. The germline CDR1 and CDR2 sequences are LNHDA and SQIVND (reference sequence). Unmatched junction bases numbered 12, after V lost 10 bases and J lost 3 bases. The CDR3 loop spans 14 amino acids. CDR3 sequence reads: CATRNRGSGYEQYF. The CDR3, as DNA: TGTGCCACTCGCAACAGGGGATCCGGCTACGAGCAGTACTTC.

This chain uses TRBV10-3 with TRBJ2-3; unclear D gene. From germline, CDR1 is ENHRY and CDR2 SYGVKD. Trimming removed 3 bases from V and 6 bases from J, with 4 bases in between. CDR3 length equals 11 residues. Here the CDR3 DNA reads TGTGCCATCAGTGACGGGGATACGCAGTATTTT. This gives the protein CAISDGDTQYF.

The chain employs TRBV12-3 or TRBV12-4 and TRBJ2-5; TRBD1 is a possible D gene (5 bases). V dropped 1 base and J dropped 6 bases, with 9 bases sitting between them. The CDR3 contains 13 residues. CDR3 sequence reads: CASSLGRDQTQYF. The CDR3 DNA reads TGTGCCAGCAGTTTAGGCAGGGATCAGACCCAGTACTTC.

V gene TRBV7-9 combines with J gene TRBJ1-4; no clear D gene. The CDR3 consists of 16 residues. Trimming stripped 1 base from V and 0 bases from J, with 9 bases between. In germline, CDR1 is SEHNR, CDR2 FQNEAQ (reference sequence). Here the CDR3 DNA reads TGTGCCAGCAGCTTAGGGCAGTCTGCAACTAATGAAAAACTGTTTTTT. This sequence encodes CASSLGQSATNEKLFF.